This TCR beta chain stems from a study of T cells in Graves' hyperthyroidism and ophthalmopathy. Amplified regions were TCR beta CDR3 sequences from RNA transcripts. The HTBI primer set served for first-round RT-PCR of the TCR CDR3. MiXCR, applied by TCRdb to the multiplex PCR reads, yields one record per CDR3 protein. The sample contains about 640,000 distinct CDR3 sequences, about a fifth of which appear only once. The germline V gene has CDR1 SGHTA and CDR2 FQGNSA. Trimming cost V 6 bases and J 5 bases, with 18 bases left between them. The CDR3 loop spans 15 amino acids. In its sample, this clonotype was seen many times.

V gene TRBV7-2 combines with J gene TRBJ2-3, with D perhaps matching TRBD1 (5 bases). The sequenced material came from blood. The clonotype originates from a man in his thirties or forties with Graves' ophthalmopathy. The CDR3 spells CASRGQWGGEDTQYF. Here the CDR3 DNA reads TGTGCCAGCAGGGGCCAGTGGGGCGGAGAAGATACGCAGTATTTT.